This TCR beta chain was sequenced in a study of T cell repertoires in cytomegalovirus infection. Across the whole study: Public TCR beta signatures were indicative of both CMV infection and a matching HLA type.

This clonotype was recorded many times. The antigen is not known. Study-level results: Clonotypes of TCR beta that were HLA-C-restricted and CMV-specific dominated the ex vivo response. Public TCR beta family frequency separated CMV-and-HLA carriers, including in an independent cohort.

Each CDR3 protein gets one entry after TCRdb re-called the reads with MiXCR. The data contain hundreds of thousands of distinct CDR3 sequences, about 8.8% of them singletons. Trimming cost V 3 bases and J 7 bases, with 16 bases left between them. Germline values: CDR1 SGHRS, CDR2 YFSETQ. This CDR3 is built from 14 residues. The material sequenced was PBMCs. This TCR was sampled from a human donor in good health (CMV status not recorded). Some clones in this sample may be carry-over from other donors' samples. J is TRBJ1-2 and V is TRBV5-1; possibly TRBD1 for D (5 bases). This CDR3 reads CASSSIEGFSGYTF. As DNA, the CDR3 is TGCGCCAGCAGCTCCATCGAGGGGTTCTCTGGCTACACCTTC. The entire variable domain, with the rest obtained from reference TRBV5-1 and TRBJ1-2, is as follows: KAGVTQTPRYLIKTRGQQVTLSCSPISGHRSVSWYQQTPGQGLQFLFEYFSETQRNKGNFPGRFSGRQFSNSRSEMNVSTLELGDSALYLCASSSIEGFSGYTFGSGTRLTVV.